This T cell receptor beta chain appears in the sequencing data of a study of cytomegalovirus exposure and HLA in healthy donors. Findings and caveats of the study: The study labeled about 160 TCR beta chains cytomegalovirus-associated. Earlier findings revealed that most TCR beta V segments proved productive either about 87% or about 30% of the time.

13 Jbeta primers and 60 Vbeta primers were used for the PCR. Repertoires were generated with immunoSEQ multiplex PCR, while TCRdb's copy carries only in-frame clones and drops some. Of roughly 100,000 clones in the sample, about 74% were seen once. Likely unrecorded immune exposures existed in these nominally healthy donors. Concerning this clone: The antigen remains unidentified.

The source is a male donor in good health and CMV-seropositive. The material sequenced was PBMCs.

CDR3 nucleotides: TGTGCCAGCAGCCAAGATCTCTTAGCCTACGAGCAGTACTTC. Translation gives CASSQDLLAYEQYF. This chain connects TRBV4-2 to TRBJ2-7; D remains unclear. Per the germline V gene, CDR1 is LGHNA and CDR2 is YNFKEQ. The CDR3 runs 14 residues. The V end was cut by 0 bases, the J end by 2 bases, with 8 bases between.